This TCR beta chain originates from a study of blood T cell repertoires in COVID-19. As for the study in general: Samples came from the United States, Italy and Spain, spanning acute and convalescent COVID-19. In each case, the material was cDNA or gDNA derived from T cells, B-cell-depleted T cells, or PBMCs.

As originally analysed: Quantification of nucleated cells was approximated via reference gene primer amplification. Generated by immunoSEQ multiplex PCR, the TCRdb table keeps only in-frame clones and is missing some. Clone size and the V and J calls come from that table; the DNA yielded D and trimming. This table holds around 140,000 clones, about 82% found once. The CDR3 covers 16 residues. The germline gives CDR1 SGHAT, CDR2 FQDESV (reference sequence). The J segment lost 4 bases and the V segment lost 4 bases, leaving 8 bases of the junction unmatched. The sequenced sample consisted of peripheral blood. V and J are TRBV11-1 and TRBJ2-1; 9 nucleotides line up with TRBD1. This receptor was obtained from a woman at least 80 years old with active or convalescent COVID-19. The chain's CDR3 is CASSSKTGGTYNEQFF. DNA for the CDR3: TGTGCCAGCAGCTCGAAGACAGGGGGAACTTACAATGAGCAGTTCTTC.